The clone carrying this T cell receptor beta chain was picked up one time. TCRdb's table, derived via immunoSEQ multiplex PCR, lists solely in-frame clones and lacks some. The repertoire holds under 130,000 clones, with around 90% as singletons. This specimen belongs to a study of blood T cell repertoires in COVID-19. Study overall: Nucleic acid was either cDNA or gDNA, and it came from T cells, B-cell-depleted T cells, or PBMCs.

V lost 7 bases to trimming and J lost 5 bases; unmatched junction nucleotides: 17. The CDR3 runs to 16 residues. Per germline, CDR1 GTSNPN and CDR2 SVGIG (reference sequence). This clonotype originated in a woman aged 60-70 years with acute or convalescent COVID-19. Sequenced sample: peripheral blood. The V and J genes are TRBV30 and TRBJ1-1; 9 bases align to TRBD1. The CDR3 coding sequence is TGTGCCTCTGTCGGACAGGGGTCGCTTAGGGGTACTGAAGCTTTCTTT. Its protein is CASVGQGSLRGTEAFF. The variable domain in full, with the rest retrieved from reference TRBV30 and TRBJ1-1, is SQTIHQWPATLVQPVGSPLSLECTVEGTSNPNLYWYRQAAGRGLQLLFYSVGIGQISSEVPQNLSASRPQDRQFILSSKKLLLSDSGFYLCASVGQGSLRGTEAFFGQGTRLTVV.